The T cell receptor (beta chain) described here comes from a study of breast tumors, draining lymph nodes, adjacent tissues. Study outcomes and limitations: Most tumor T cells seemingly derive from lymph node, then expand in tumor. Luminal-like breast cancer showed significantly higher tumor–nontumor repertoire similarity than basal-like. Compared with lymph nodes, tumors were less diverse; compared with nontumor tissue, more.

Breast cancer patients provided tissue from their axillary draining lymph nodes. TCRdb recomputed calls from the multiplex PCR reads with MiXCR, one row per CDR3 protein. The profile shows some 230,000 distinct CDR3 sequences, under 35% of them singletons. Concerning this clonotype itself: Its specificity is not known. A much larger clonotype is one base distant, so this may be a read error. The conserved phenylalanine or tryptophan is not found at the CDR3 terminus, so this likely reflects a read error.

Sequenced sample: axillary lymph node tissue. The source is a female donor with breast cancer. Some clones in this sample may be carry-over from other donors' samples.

Here the CDR3 reads CASSSRTGWSPLHL. CDR3 in DNA: TGTGCCAGCAGCTCAAGGACAGGGTGGTCACCCCTCCACCTT. The genes are TRBV5-6 and TRBJ1-6; 8 bases fit TRBD1. The V segment lost 3 bases and the J segment 10 bases; nucleotides outside the gene matches: 6. CDR1 SGHDT and CDR2 YYEEEE come from the germline V gene. The CDR3 runs 14 residues.